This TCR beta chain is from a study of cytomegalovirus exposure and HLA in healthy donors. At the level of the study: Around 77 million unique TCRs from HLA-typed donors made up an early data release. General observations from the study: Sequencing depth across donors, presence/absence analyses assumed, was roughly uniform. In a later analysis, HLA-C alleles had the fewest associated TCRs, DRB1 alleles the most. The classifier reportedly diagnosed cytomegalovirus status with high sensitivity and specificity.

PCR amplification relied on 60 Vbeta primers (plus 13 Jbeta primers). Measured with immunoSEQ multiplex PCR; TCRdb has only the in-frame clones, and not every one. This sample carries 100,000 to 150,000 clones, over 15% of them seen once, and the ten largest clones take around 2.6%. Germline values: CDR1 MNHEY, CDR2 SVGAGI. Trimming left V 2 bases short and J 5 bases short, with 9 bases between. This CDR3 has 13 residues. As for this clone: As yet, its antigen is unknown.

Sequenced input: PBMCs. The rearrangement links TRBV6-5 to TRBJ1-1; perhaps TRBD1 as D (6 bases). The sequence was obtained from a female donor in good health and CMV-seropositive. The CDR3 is CASSYGRGTEAFF. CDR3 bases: TGTGCCAGCAGTTACGGCAGGGGAACTGAAGCTTTCTTT.